The T cell receptor beta chain described here comes from a study of metastatic and nonmetastatic thyroid tumors (dated by TCRdb to the early 2020s). Looking at the study overall: Repertoires from peripheral blood and from tumor or nodule tissue samples of malignant and benign thyroid patients were compared. Points the paper makes about the study in general: TCR beta diversity was reported as significantly higher in malignant tumors than in benign nodules, in both blood and tumor samples.

The germline V gene specifies SGDLS as CDR1 and YYNGEE as CDR2. V lost 3 bases and J lost 4 bases; the stretch between them is 14 bases long. Taken from cysteine to phenylalanine, the CDR3 has 14 residues. CDR3 DNA is the only sequence kept; it has 42 bases, read in frame from the first base. Before undergoing thyroid surgery, none of the patients had been given any kind of treatment. The study retrospectively analysed patient clinical samples collected from about 2012 to 2019 using T-cell receptor beta sequencing. Points on this clone: This receptor's antigen is unknown. Nothing much larger sits one base from this clone, and base qualities are not available.

Preparation of the library involved PCR. Sequencing was carried out with an Illumina HiSeq 4000. The TCR beta-chain CDR3 region of each patient was profiled by high-throughput sequencing. From the authors' description of their analysis: CDR3 differences across clinicopathological groups were used to build a classifier for discriminating distant-metastatic papillary thyroid cancer patients. Repertoire diversity was assessed with the Shannon index, and tumor-blood repertoire similarity with the Morisita-Horn index. TCRdb took the public reads, trimmed them with fastp at Q25, ran MiXCR for clone calling and kept in-frame beta chains. What appears here as the V and J calls and clone size reflects TCRdb's work, not the paper's. The sample yields about 47,000 clones; under 30% were counted once. The ten top clones hold more than 3% of the sample.

The sample taken for sequencing was blood. This TCR was sampled from a male donor with papillary thyroid cancer or a benign thyroid nodule (not recorded which). Some clones in this sample may be carry-over from other donors' samples. Recombination connected TRBV9 to TRBJ2-7; the best D guess is TRBD2, with 7 bases matching. For the CDR3, the sequence is CASSADGGQYEQYF. The bases read TGTGCCAGCAGCGCCGACGGGGGGCAATACGAGCAGTACTTC.